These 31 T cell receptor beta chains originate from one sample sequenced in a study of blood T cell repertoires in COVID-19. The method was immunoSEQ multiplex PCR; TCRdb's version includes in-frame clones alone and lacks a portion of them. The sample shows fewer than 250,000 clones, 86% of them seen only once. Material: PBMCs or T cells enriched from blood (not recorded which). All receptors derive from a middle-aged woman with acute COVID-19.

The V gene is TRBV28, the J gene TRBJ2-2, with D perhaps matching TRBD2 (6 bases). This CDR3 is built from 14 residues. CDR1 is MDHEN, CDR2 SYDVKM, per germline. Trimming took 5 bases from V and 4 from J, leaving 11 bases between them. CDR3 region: CASSRRAGTGELFF. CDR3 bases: TGTGCCAGCAGTCGGAGGGCCGGCACCGGGGAGCTGTTTTTT. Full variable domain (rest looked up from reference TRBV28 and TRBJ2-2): DVKVTQSSRYLVKRTGEKVFLECVQDMDHENMFWYRQDPGLGLRLIYFSYDVKMKEKGDIPEGYSVSREKKERFSLILESASTNQTSMYLCASSRRAGTGELFFGEGSRLTVL.

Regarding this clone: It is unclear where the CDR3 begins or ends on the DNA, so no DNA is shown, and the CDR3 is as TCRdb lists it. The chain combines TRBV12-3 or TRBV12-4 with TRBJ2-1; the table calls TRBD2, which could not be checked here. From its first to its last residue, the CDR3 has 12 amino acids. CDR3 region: CASSFGAGTEFF.

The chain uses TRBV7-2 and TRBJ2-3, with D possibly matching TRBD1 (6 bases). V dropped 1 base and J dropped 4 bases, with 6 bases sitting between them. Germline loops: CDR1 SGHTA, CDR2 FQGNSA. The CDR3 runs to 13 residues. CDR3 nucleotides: TGTGCCAGCAGCTTAGACAGGGCAGATACGCAGTATTTT. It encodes CASSLDRADTQYF.

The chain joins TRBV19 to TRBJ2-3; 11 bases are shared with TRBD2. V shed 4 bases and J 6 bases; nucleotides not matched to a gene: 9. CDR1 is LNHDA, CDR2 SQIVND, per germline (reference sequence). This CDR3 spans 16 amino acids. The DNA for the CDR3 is TGTGCCAGTAGTACGACTAGCGGGATCCTATTCGATACGCAGTATTTT. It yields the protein CASSTTSGILFDTQYF.

Here the CDR3 reads CAIGDRGNEQYF. The CDR3 coding sequence is TGTGCCATCGGAGACAGGGGCAACGAGCAGTACTTC. The rearrangement uses TRBV10-3 and TRBJ2-7, with TRBD1 matching over 8 bases. Losses at the gene ends were 8 bases for V and 5 bases for J; bases not matched to a gene: 5. The CDR3 is 12 residues long. Germline assignment: CDR1 ENHRY and CDR2 SYGVKD.

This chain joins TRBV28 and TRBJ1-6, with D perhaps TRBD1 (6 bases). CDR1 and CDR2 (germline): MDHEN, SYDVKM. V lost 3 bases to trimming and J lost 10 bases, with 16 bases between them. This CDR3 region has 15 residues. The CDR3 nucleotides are TGTGCCAGCAGTTTTGGCAGGGGAGTAAGGTCACCCCTCCACTTT. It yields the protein CASSFGRGVRSPLHF.

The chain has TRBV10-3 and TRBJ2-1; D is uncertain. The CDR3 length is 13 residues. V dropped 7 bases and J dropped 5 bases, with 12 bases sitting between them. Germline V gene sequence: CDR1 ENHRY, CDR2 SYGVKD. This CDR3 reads CAITARLNNEQFF. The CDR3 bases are TGTGCCATCACGGCGAGGCTAAACAATGAGCAGTTCTTC.

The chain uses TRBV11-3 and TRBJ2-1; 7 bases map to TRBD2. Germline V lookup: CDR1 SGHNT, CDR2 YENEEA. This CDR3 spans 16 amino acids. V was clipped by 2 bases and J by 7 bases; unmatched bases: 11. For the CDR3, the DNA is TGTGCCAGCAGCTTAAGACCCCGTCTAGCGGTAAATGAGCAGTTCTTC. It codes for CASSLRPRLAVNEQFF.

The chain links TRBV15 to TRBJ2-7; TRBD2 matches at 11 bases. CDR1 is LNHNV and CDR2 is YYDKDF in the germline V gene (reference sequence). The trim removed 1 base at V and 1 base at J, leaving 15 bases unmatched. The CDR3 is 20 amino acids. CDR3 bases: TGTGCCACCAGCAGAGGAGGCCTTTTTGGTCTAGCGGGAGGATCCTACGAGCAGTACTTC. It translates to CATSRGGLFGLAGGSYEQYF.

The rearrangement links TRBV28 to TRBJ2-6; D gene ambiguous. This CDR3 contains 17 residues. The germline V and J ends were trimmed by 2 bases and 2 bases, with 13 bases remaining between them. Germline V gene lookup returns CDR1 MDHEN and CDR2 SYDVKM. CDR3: CASSLAQTTTGANVLTF. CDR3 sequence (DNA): TGTGCCAGCAGTTTAGCACAGACAACGACTGGGGCCAACGTCCTGACTTTC.

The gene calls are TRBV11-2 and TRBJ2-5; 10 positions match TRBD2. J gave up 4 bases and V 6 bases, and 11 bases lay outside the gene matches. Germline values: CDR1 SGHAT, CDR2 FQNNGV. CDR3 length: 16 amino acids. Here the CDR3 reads CASSSSGRSGLETQYF. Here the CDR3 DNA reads TGTGCCAGCAGTTCTAGCGGGAGAAGTGGATTAGAGACCCAGTACTTC.

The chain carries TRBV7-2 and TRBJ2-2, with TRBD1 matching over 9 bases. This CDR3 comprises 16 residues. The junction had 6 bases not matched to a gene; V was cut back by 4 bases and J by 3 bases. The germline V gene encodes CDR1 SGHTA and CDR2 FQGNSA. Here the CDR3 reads CASSSTGGAYTGELFF. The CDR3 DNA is TGTGCCAGCAGCTCAACAGGGGGCGCGTACACCGGGGAGCTGTTTTTT.

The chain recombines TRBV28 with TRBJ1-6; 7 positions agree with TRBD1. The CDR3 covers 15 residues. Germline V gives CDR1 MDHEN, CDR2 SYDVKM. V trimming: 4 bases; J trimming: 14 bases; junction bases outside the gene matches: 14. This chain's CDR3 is CASSSPRQGGLTLHF. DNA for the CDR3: TGTGCCAGCAGTTCCCCTCGACAGGGAGGCCTCACCCTCCACTTT. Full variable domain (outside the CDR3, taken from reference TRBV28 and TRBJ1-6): DVKVTQSSRYLVKRTGEKVFLECVQDMDHENMFWYRQDPGLGLRLIYFSYDVKMKEKGDIPEGYSVSREKKERFSLILESASTNQTSMYLCASSSPRQGGLTLHFGNGTRLTVT.

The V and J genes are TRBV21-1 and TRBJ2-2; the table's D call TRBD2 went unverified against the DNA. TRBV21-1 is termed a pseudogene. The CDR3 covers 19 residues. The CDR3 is CASSKPPGVASSNTGELFF. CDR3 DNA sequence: TGTGCCAGCAGCAAACCTCCCGGGGTAGCCTCGTCGAACACCGGGGAGCTGTTTTTT.

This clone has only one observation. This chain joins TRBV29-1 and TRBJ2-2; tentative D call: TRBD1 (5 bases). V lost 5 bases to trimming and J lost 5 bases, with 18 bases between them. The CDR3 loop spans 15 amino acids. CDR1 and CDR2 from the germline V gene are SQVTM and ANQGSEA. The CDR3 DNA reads TGCAGCGTTACCTCGGTGGGGCCAGGGACCGGGGAGCTGTTTTTT. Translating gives CSVTSVGPGTGELFF.

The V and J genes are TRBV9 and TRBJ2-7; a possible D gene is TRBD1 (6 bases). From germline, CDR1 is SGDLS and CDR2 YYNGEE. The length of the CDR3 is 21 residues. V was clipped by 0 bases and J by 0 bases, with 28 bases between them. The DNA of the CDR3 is TGTGCCAGCAGCGTAGGTACAATCTGGGGACCGGTTGGGACAAACTCCTACGAGCAGTACTTC. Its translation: CASSVGTIWGPVGTNSYEQYF.

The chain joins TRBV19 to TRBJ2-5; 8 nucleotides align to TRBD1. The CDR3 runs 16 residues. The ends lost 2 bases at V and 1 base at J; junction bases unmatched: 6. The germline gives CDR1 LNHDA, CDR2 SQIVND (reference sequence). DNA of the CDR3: TGTGCCAGTAGTATATGGCACAGGGGGTTCCAAGAGACCCAGTACTTC. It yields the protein CASSIWHRGFQETQYF.

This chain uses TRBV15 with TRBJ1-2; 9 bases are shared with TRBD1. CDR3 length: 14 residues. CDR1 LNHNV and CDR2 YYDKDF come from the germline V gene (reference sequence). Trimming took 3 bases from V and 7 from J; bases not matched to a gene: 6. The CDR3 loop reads CATSREGTGFGYTF. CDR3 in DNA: TGTGCCACCAGCAGGGAAGGGACAGGGTTTGGCTACACCTTC.

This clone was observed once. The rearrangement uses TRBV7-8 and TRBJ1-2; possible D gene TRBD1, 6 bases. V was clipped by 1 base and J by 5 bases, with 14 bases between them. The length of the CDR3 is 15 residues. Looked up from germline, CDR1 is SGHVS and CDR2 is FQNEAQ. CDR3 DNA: TGTGCCAGCAGCTTAGGTACAGGGTCGGGGTATGGCTACACCTTC. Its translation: CASSLGTGSGYGYTF.

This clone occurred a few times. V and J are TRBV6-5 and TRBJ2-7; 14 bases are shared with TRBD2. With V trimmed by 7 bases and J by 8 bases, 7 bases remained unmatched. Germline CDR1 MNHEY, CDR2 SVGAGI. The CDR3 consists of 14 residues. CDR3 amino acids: CASISTSGRDKQYF. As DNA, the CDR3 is TGTGCCAGCATTTCGACTAGCGGGAGGGATAAGCAGTACTTC.

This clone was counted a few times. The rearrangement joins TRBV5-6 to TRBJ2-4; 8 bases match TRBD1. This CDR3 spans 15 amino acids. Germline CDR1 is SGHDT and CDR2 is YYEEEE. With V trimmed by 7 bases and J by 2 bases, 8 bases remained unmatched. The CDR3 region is CASGRQGPTKNIQYF. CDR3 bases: TGTGCCAGCGGTCGACAGGGGCCCACCAAAAACATTCAGTACTTC.

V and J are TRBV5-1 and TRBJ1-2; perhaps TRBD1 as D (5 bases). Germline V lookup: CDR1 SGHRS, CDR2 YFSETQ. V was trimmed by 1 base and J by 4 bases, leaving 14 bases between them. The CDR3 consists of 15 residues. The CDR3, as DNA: TGCGCCAGCAGCTTGACAGGTGAAAATATCTATGGCTACACCTTC. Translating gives CASSLTGENIYGYTF.

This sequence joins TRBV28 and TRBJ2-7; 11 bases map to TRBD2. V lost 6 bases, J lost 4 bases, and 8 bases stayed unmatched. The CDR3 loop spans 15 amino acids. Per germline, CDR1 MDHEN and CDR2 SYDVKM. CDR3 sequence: CASRKLAGGTYEQYF. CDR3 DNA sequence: TGTGCCAGCAGGAAATTAGCGGGAGGGACGTACGAGCAGTACTTC. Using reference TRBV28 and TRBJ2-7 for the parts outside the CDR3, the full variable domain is DVKVTQSSRYLVKRTGEKVFLECVQDMDHENMFWYRQDPGLGLRLIYFSYDVKMKEKGDIPEGYSVSREKKERFSLILESASTNQTSMYLCASRKLAGGTYEQYFGPGTRLTVT.

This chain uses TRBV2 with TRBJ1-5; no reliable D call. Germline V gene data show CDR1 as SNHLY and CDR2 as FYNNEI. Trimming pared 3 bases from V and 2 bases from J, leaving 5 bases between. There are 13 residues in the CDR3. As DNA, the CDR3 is TGTGCCAGCAGTGACAGCGGCAATCAGCCCCAGCATTTT. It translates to CASSDSGNQPQHF.

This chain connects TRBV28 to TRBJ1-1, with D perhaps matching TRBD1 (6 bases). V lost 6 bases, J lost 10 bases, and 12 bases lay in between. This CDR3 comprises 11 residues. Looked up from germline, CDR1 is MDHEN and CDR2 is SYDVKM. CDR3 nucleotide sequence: TGTGCCAGCAGCCAGGGGTTGGTAGCTTTCTTT. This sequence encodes CASSQGLVAFF.

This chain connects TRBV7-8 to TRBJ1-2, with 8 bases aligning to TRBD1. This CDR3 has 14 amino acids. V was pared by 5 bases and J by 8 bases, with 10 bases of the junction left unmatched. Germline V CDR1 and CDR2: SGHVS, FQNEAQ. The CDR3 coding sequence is TGTGCCAGCAGCCGAGGTCAGGGGGCTGGCGGCTACACCTTC. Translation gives CASSRGQGAGGYTF.

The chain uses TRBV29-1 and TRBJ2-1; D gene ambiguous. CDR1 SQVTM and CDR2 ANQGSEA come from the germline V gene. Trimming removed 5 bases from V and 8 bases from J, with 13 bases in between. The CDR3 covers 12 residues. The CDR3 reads CSVLWAPYEQFF. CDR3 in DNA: TGCAGCGTTTTGTGGGCCCCCTATGAGCAGTTCTTC.

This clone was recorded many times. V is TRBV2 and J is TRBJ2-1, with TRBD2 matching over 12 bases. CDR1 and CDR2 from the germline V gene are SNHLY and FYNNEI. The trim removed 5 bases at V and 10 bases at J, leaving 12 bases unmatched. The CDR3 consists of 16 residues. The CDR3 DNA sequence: TGTGCCAGCAGTTTGGGAGGACTAGCGGGACTAGAAGAGCAGTTCTTC. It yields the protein CASSLGGLAGLEEQFF.

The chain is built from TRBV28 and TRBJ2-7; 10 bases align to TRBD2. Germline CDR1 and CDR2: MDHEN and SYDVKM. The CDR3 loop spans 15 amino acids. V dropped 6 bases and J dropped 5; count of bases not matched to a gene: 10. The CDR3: CASSPTLAGGNEQYF. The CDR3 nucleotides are TGTGCCAGCAGCCCAACGTTAGCGGGAGGTAACGAGCAGTACTTC.

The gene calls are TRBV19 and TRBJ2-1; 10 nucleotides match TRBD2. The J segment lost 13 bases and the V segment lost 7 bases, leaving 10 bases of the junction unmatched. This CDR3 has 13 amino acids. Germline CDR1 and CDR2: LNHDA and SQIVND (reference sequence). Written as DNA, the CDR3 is TGTGCCAGTATAGGGGGGCTAGCGGGAGCCCAGTTCTTC. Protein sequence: CASIGGLAGAQFF.

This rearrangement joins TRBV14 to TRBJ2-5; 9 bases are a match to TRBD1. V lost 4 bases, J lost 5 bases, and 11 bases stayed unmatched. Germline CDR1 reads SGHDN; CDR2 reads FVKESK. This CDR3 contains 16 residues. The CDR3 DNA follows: TGTGCCAGCAGCCTTTTCGGGACAGGGATAGGTGAGACCCAGTACTTC. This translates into CASSLFGTGIGETQYF.